A selection of T cell receptor beta chains follows, all from one sample in a study of blood T cell repertoires in COVID-19. TCRdb's table, derived via immunoSEQ multiplex PCR, lists solely in-frame clones and lacks some. The top ten hold around 10% of the sample, which has 150,000 or so clones, roughly 84% seen once. Sequencing input: peripheral blood. The receptors were gathered from a woman in her fifties or sixties with COVID-19, enrolled during active disease. CDR3s include the opening cysteine and the closing phenylalanine or tryptophan. Fields, in order: clone size, V gene, D gene, J gene, CDR3 DNA, CDR3 protein. A D gene is named only where the DNA matches it firmly. The size entry is marked missing in some rows and otherwise reads once, few, many or a size class.

clone size: NA
V gene: TRBV2
D gene: TRBD1
J gene: TRBJ1-6
CDR3 DNA: TGTGCCAGCAATACAGGGGGCCATTCACCCCTCCACTTT
CDR3 protein: CASNTGGHSPLHF

clone size: NA
V gene: TRBV5-6
D gene: NA
J gene: TRBJ1-1
CDR3 DNA: TGTGCCAGCAGCTTGCGAGCAAACACTGAAGCTTTCTTT
CDR3 protein: CASSLRANTEAFF

clone size: NA
V gene: TRBV3-1/TRBV3-2
D gene: NA
J gene: TRBJ1-5
CDR3 DNA: TGTGCCAGCAGCCAAGACTCCCGAGGGAGCAATCAGCCCCAGCATTTT
CDR3 protein: CASSQDSRGSNQPQHF

clone size: few
V gene: TRBV19
D gene: TRBD1
J gene: TRBJ1-2
CDR3 DNA: TGTGCCAGTAGTACCCGTACAGGGGGAGTACTCGACTATGGCTACACCTTC
CDR3 protein: CASSTRTGGVLDYGYTF

clone size: few
V gene: TRBV15
D gene: NA
J gene: TRBJ1-2
CDR3 DNA: TGTGCCACCAGCAGTGAGGGCCGCTTCTATGGCTACACCTTC
CDR3 protein: CATSSEGRFYGYTF

clone size: NA
V gene: TRBV19
D gene: TRBD2
J gene: TRBJ2-3
CDR3 DNA: TGTGCCAGTAGTCGGGCGGGAGGGACAGATACGCAGTATTTT
CDR3 protein: CASSRAGGTDTQYF

clone size: NA
V gene: TRBV29-1
D gene: TRBD1
J gene: TRBJ1-2
CDR3 DNA: TGCAGCGCCGGAGGGACAGCCTATGGCTACACCTTC
CDR3 protein: CSAGGTAYGYTF

clone size: NA
V gene: TRBV5-1
D gene: NA
J gene: TRBJ2-3
CDR3 DNA: TGCGCCAGCAGCTTGGATCCAGGGAACACAGATACGCAGTATTTT
CDR3 protein: CASSLDPGNTDTQYF

clone size: NA
V gene: TRBV5-8
D gene: TRBD1
J gene: TRBJ1-2
CDR3 DNA: TGTGCCAGCAGCTCCACCACGAGGGGGCGATATGGCTACACCTTC
CDR3 protein: CASSSTTRGRYGYTF

clone size: NA
V gene: TRBV28
D gene: TRBD2
J gene: TRBJ2-2
CDR3 DNA: TGTGCCAGCAGTTTTCAAGCGGGAGGGGCCGGGGAGCTGTTTTTT
CDR3 protein: CASSFQAGGAGELFF

clone size: NA
V gene: TRBV7-3
D gene: TRBD2
J gene: TRBJ2-1
CDR3 DNA: TGTGCCAGCAGCTTAATGTCCCGGGACTACCACAATGAGCAGTTCTTC
CDR3 protein: CASSLMSRDYHNEQFF

clone size: few
V gene: TRBV3-1/TRBV3-2
D gene: NA
J gene: TRBJ2-7
CDR3 DNA: TGTGCCAGCAGCCAAGAGCCAGCTAGGTACGAGCAGTACTTC
CDR3 protein: CASSQEPARYEQYF

clone size: NA
V gene: TRBV6-4
D gene: NA
J gene: TRBJ1-6
CDR3 DNA: TGTGCCAGCAGTGCGGACTCCGATAATTCACCCCTCCACTTT
CDR3 protein: CASSADSDNSPLHF

clone size: NA
V gene: TRBV7-3
D gene: TRBD1
J gene: TRBJ2-1
CDR3 DNA: TGTGCCAGCAGCTCCCGGACAGGGATGGCCTACAATGAGCAGTTCTTC
CDR3 protein: CASSSRTGMAYNEQFF

clone size: NA
V gene: TRBV7-8
D gene: NA
J gene: TRBJ1-1
CDR3 DNA: TGTGCCAGCAGCGTCGCGGGCACGATGAACACTGAAGCTTTCTTT
CDR3 protein: CASSVAGTMNTEAFF

clone size: many
V gene: TRBV5-1
D gene: NA
J gene: TRBJ1-6
CDR3 DNA: TGCGCCAGCAGCTTGGGGGCAGGAAGATTTAATTCACCCCTCCACTTT
CDR3 protein: CASSLGAGRFNSPLHF

clone size: NA
V gene: TRBV27
D gene: TRBD2
J gene: TRBJ2-1
CDR3 DNA: TGTGCCAGCAGTTTATGGGGCGGGAGCTCCTACAATGAGCAGTTCTTC
CDR3 protein: CASSLWGGSSYNEQFF

clone size: NA
V gene: TRBV25-1
D gene: NA
J gene: TRBJ2-5
CDR3 DNA: TGTGCCAGCAGTGAGACAGCTCGAGCGGAGACCCAGTACTTC
CDR3 protein: CASSETARAETQYF

clone size: NA
V gene: TRBV5-5
D gene: NA
J gene: TRBJ1-4
CDR3 DNA: TGTGCCAGCAGCTTGTTGTTTGAGGGGGATGAAAAACTGTTTTTT
CDR3 protein: CASSLLFEGDEKLFF

clone size: few
V gene: TRBV4-2
D gene: TRBD2
J gene: TRBJ2-1
CDR3 DNA: TGTGCCAGCAGCCTGACTAGCGGGAGTAAGAGTGAGCAGTTCTTC
CDR3 protein: CASSLTSGSKSEQFF

clone size: many
V gene: TRBV11-2
D gene: NA
J gene: TRBJ2-7
CDR3 DNA: TGTGCCAGCAGCTTGGATCAGGGCTCCTACGAGCAGTACTTC
CDR3 protein: CASSLDQGSYEQYF

clone size: NA
V gene: TRBV15
D gene: NA
J gene: TRBJ1-5
CDR3 DNA: TGTGCCACCAGCAGAGAAAAAGGGGCGAGCAATCAGCCCCAGCATTTT
CDR3 protein: CATSREKGASNQPQHF

clone size: NA
V gene: TRBV19
D gene: NA
J gene: TRBJ1-5
CDR3 DNA: TGTGCCAGTAGTATTTTTGGGGGGATAGGGCACCTTTCTAGCAATCAGCCCCAGCATTTT
CDR3 protein: CASSIFGGIGHLSSNQPQHF

clone size: few
V gene: TRBV2
D gene: TRBD1
J gene: TRBJ1-2
CDR3 DNA: TGTGCCAGCAGCCTACAGGGGGCTGAGGGCTACACCTTC
CDR3 protein: CASSLQGAEGYTF

clone size: NA
V gene: TRBV27
D gene: TRBD1
J gene: TRBJ1-2
CDR3 DNA: TGTGCCAGCAGTCTCGACAGGGGAGGATATTATGGCTACACCTTC
CDR3 protein: CASSLDRGGYYGYTF

clone size: few
V gene: TRBV2
D gene: TRBD1
J gene: TRBJ1-2
CDR3 DNA: TGTGCCAGCAGTGGGACAGGGGGGGGCTATGGCTACACCTTC
CDR3 protein: CASSGTGGGYGYTF